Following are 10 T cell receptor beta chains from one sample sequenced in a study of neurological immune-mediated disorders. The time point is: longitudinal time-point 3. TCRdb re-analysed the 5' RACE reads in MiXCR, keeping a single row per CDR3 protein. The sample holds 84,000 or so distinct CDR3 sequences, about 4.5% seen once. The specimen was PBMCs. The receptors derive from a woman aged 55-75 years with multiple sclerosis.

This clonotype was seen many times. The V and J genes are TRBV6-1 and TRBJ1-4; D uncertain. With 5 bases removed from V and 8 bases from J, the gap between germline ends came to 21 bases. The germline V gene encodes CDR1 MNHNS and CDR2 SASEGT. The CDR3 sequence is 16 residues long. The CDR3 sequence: CASSIRTDRIGEKLFF. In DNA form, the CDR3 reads TGTGCCAGCAGTATACGGACCGATCGCATTGGGGAAAAACTGTTTTTT.

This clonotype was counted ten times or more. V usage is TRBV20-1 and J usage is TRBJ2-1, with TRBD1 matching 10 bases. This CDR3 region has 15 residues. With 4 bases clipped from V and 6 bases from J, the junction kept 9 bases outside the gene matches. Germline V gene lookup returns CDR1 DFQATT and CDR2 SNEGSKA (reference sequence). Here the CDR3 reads CSATADRGLSNEQFF. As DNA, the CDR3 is TGCAGTGCTACAGCAGACAGGGGGCTTAGCAATGAGCAGTTCTTC.

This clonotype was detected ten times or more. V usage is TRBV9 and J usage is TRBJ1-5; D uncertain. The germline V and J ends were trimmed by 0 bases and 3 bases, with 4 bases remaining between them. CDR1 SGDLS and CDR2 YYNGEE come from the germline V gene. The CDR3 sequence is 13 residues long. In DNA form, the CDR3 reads TGTGCCAGCAGCGTAGGGAACAATCAGCCCCAGCATTTT. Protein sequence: CASSVGNNQPQHF. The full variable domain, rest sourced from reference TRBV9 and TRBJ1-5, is DSGVTQTPKHLITATGQRVTLRCSPRSGDLSVYWYQQSLDQGLQFLIQYYNGEERAKGNILERFSAQQFPDLHSELNLSSLELGDSALYFCASSVGNNQPQHFGDGTRLSIL.

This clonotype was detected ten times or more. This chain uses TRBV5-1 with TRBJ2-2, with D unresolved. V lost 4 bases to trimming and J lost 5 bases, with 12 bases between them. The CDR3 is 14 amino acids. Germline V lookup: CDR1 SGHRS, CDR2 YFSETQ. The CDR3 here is CASSPPDGTGELFF. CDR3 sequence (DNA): TGCGCCAGCAGCCCCCCCGACGGGACCGGGGAGCTGTTTTTT.

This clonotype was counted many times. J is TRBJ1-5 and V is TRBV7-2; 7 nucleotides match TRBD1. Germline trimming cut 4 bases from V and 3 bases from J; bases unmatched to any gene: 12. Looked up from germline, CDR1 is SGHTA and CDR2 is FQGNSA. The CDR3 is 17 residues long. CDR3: CASSSDRSPVLNQPQHF. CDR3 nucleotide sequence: TGTGCCAGCAGCTCGGACAGGTCCCCAGTTCTCAATCAGCCCCAGCATTTT.

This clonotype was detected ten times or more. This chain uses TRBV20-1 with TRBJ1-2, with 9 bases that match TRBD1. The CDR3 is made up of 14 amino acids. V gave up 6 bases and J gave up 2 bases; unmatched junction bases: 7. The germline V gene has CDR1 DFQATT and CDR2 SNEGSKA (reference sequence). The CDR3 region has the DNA TGCAGTGCGAAAAACAGGGGGCCCAACTATGGCTACACCTTC. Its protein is CSAKNRGPNYGYTF.

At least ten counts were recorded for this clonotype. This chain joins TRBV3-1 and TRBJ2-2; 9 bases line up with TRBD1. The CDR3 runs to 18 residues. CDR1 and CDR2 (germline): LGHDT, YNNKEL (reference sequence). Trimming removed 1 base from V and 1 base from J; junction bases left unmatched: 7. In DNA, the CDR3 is TGTGCCAGCAGCCAAGGGGGACAGGGAAGACGGAACACCGGGGAGCTGTTTTTT. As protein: CASSQGGQGRRNTGELFF.

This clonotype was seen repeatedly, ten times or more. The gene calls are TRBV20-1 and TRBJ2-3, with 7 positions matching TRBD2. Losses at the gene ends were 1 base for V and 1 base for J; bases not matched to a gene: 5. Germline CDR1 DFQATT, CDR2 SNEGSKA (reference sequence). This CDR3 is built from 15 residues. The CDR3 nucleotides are TGCAGTGCTAGAGGGCTCGCGGGGGGCACAGATACGCAGTATTTT. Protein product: CSARGLAGGTDTQYF.

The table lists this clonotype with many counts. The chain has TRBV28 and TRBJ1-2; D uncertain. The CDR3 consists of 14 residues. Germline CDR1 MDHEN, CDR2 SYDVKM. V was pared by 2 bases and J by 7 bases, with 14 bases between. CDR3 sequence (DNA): TGTGCCAGCAGTTTACTTGCGGGTTTGCGTGGCTACACCTTC. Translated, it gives CASSLLAGLRGYTF.

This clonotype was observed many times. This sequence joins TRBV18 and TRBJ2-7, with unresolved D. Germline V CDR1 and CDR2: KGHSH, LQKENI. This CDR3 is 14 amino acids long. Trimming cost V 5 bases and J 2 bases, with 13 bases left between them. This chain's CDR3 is CASSGPLSPYEQYF. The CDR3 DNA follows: TGTGCCAGCTCAGGGCCCTTGTCTCCCTACGAGCAGTACTTC.